This T cell receptor beta chain was found in a study of OX40 agonist ivuxolimab in advanced cancers. The overall study: Every 2 weeks, patients got intravenous ivuxolimab at one of six dose levels (0.01-10 mg/kg). Overall study findings and caveats: The study observed clonal expansion of CD4+ and CD8+ blood T cells by week 6 at 0.1 to 3.0 mg/kg.

Produced via immunoSEQ multiplex PCR; TCRdb's table is partial and in-frame only. The sample includes about 110,000 clones, over 85% of them seen just once. Patients were ineligible given autoimmune disease history or systemic immunosuppression. In regard to this clone: Its specificity is not known.

The CDR3 loop spans 15 amino acids. The germline V and J ends were trimmed by 7 bases and 1 base, with 11 bases remaining between them. CDR1 and CDR2 from the germline V gene are KGHSH and LQKENI. This TCR came from an adult with an advanced solid tumor such as melanoma, head and neck, liver or kidney cancer. The J gene is TRBJ2-6, the V gene TRBV18; D might be TRBD1 (6 bases). The source material was CD4+ or CD8+ T cells sorted from blood, sampled in a trial of the OX40 agonist ivuxolimab. The CDR3 DNA follows: TGTGCCAGCTTAAGAGGGGGATCTGGGGCCAACGTCCTGACTTTC. Encoded protein: CASLRGGSGANVLTF.